This record covers a single TCR beta chain. These data belong to a study of blood T cell repertoires in COVID-19. The protocol was immunoSEQ multiplex PCR, while the TCRdb copy is restricted to in-frame clones and leaves out a portion. The data show some 350,000 clones, 88% seen once. Seattle researchers signed up patients amid active infection and tracked them longitudinally. Source material: peripheral blood. This clonotype was sampled from a woman in her 70s with COVID-19, enrolled during active disease.

In DNA, the CDR3 is TGTGCCAGCAGTGAACAGGGGGGAGAGACCCAGTACTTC. Residues: CASSEQGGETQYF. This chain joins TRBV2 and TRBJ2-5; the D gene is possibly TRBD1 (7 bases). V gave up 2 bases and J gave up 4 bases, with 8 bases separating them. The CDR3 covers 13 residues. Germline CDR1 SNHLY, CDR2 FYNNEI. The full variable domain, its missing parts supplied by reference TRBV2 and TRBJ2-5, is EPEVTQTPSHQVTQMGQEVILRCVPISNHLYFYWYRQILGQKVEFLVSFYNNEISEKSEIFDDQFSVERPDGSNFTLKIRSTKLEDSAMYFCASSEQGGETQYFGPGTRLLVL.